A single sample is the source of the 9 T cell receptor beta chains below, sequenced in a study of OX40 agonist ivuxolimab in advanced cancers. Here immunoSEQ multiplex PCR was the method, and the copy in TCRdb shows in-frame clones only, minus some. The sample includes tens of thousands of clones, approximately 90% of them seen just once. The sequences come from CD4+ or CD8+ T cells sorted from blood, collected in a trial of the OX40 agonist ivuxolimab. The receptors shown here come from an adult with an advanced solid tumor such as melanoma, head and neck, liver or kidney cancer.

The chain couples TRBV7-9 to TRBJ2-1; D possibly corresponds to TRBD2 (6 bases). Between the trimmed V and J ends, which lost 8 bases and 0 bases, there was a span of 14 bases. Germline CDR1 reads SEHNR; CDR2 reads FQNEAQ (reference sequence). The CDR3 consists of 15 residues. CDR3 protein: CASGSGPSSYNEQFF. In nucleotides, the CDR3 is TGTGCCAGCGGTAGCGGCCCCAGCTCCTACAATGAGCAGTTCTTC.

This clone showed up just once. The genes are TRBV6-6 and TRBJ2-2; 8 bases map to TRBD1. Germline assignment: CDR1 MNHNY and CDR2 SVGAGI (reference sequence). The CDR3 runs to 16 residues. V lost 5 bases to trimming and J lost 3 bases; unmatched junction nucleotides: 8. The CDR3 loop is CASSRHTGGYTGELFF. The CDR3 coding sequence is TGTGCCAGCAGTCGACACACAGGGGGTTACACCGGGGAGCTGTTTTTT.

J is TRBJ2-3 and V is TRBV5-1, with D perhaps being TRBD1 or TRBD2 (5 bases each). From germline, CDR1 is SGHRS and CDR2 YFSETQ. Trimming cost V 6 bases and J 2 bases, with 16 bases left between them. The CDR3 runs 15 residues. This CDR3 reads CASTSGTSYTDTQYF. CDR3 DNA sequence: TGCGCCAGCACCTCCGGGACGTCCTACACAGATACGCAGTATTTT.

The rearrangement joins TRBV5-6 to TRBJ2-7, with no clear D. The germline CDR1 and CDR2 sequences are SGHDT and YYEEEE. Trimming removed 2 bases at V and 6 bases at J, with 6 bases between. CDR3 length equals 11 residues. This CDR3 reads CASSFSLEQYF. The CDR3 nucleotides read TGTGCCAGCAGCTTTTCGCTCGAGCAGTACTTC.

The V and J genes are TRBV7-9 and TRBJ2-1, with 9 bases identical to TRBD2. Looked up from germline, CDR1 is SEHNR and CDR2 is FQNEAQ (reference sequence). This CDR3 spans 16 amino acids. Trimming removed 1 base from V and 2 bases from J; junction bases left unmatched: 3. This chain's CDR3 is CASSLVLAGPYNEQFF. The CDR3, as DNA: TGTGCCAGCAGCTTAGTACTAGCGGGCCCCTACAATGAGCAGTTCTTC.

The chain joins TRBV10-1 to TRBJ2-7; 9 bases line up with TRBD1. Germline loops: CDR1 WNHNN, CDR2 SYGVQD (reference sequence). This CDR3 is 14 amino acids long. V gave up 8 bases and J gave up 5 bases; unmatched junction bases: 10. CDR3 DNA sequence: TGCGCCAGCGGCGGGGACAGGGAATTGGACGAGCAGTACTTC. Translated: CASGGDRELDEQYF.

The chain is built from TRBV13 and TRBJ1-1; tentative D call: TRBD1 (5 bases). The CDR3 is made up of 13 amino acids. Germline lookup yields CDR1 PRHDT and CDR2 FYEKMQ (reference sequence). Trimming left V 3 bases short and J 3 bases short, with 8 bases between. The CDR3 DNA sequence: TGTGCCAGCAGCTTGGAAGGGGACACTGAAGCTTTCTTT. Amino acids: CASSLEGDTEAFF.

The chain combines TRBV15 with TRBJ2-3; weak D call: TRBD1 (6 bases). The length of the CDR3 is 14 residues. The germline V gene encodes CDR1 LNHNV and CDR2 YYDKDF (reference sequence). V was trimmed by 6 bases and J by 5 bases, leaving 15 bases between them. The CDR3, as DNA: TGTGCCACCAGTCTCTCTTCAGGGGAAGATACGCAGTATTTT. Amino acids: CATSLSSGEDTQYF. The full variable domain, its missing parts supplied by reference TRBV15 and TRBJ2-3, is DAMVIQNPRYQVTQFGKPVTLSCSQTLNHNVMYWYQQKSSQAPKLLFHYYDKDFNNEADTPDNFQSRRPNTSFCFLDIRSPGLGDTAMYLCATSLSSGEDTQYFGPGTRLTVL.

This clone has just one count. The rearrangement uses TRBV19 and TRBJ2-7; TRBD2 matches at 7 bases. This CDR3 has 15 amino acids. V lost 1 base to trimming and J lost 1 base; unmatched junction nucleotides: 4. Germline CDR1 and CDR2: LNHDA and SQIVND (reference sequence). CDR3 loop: CASSIGLAASYEQYF. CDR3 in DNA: TGTGCCAGTAGTATAGGGCTAGCGGCATCCTACGAGCAGTACTTC.